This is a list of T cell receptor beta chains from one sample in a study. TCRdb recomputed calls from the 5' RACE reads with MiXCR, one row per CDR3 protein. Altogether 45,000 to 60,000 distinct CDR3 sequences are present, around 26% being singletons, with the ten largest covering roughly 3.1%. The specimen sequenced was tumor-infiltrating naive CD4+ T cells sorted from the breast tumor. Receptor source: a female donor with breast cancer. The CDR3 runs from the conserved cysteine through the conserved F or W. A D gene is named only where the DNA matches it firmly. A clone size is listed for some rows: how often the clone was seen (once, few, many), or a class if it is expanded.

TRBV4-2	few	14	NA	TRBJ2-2	TGTGCCAGCAGTCTCGCAGGGGACACCGGGGAGCTGTTTTTT	CASSLAGDTGELFF
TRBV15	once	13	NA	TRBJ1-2	TGTGCCACCAGCAGAGATTTCGAATATGGCTACACCTTC	CATSRDFEYGYTF
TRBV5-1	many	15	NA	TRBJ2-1	TGCGCCAGCAGCTTTCGGCAGAGCTCCTACAATGAGCAGTTCTTC	CASSFRQSSYNEQFF
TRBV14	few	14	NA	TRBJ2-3	TGTGCCAGCAGCATCTCCCCTAGGCCAGATACGCAGTATTTT	CASSISPRPDTQYF
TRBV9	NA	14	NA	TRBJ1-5	TGTGCCAGCAGCCCCATGGGGGCAGGGCAGCCCCAGCATTTT	CASSPMGAGQPQHF
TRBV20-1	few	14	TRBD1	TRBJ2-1	TGCAGTGCCCCGGGACAGGGATTCCTCAATGAGCAGTTCTTC	CSAPGQGFLNEQFF
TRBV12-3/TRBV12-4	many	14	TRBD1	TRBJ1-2	TGTGCCAGCAGTTCCCACAGGGGGTCGAAAGGCTACACCTTC	CASSSHRGSKGYTF
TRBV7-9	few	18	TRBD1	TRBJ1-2	TGTGCCAGCAGCTCGCCGGGGGCGTCCAGGGGGCAGATCTATGGCTACACCTTC	CASSSPGASRGQIYGYTF
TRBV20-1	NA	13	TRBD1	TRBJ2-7	TGCAGTGCTAGCCCTAAGACAGGGCGCGAGCAGTACTTC	CSASPKTGREQYF
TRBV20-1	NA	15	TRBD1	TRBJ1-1	TGCAGTGCGCGGCCGGGACAGGGGGCGAACACTGAAGCTTTCTTT	CSARPGQGANTEAFF
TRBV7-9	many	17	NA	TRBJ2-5	TGTGCCAGCAGCTTTCGGGTCGGTTGGGGAAACCAAGAGACCCAGTACTTC	CASSFRVGWGNQETQYF
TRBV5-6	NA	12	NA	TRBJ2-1	TGTGCCAGCAGCTTAACGGACAGAGAGCAGTTCTTC	CASSLTDREQFF
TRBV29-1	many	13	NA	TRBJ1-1	TGCAGCGTCCAGGACCTATTCGGGACTGAAGCTTTCTTT	CSVQDLFGTEAFF
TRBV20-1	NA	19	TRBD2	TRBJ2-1	TGCAGTGCTTGTGGCCCCGGGACTAGCGGGAGGGGGTCCTACAATGAGCAGTTCTTC	CSACGPGTSGRGSYNEQFF
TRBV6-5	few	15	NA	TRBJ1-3	TGTGCCAGCAGCATGGGACGGAGCTCTGGAAACACCATATATTTT	CASSMGRSSGNTIYF
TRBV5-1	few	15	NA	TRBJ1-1	TGCGCCAGCACGGGCGTATCGGAGGATGTCACTGAAGCTTTCTTT	CASTGVSEDVTEAFF
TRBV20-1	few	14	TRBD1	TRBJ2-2	TGCAGTGCGACAGACAGGGGTCGAACCGGGGAGCTGTTTTTT	CSATDRGRTGELFF
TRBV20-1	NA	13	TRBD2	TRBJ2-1	TGCAGTGCTCGACTAGCGGAAGACAATGAGCAGTTCTTC	CSARLAEDNEQFF
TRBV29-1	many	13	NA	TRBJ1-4	TGCAGCGCCGCAGTTGCAACTAATGAAAAACTGTTTTTT	CSAAVATNEKLFF